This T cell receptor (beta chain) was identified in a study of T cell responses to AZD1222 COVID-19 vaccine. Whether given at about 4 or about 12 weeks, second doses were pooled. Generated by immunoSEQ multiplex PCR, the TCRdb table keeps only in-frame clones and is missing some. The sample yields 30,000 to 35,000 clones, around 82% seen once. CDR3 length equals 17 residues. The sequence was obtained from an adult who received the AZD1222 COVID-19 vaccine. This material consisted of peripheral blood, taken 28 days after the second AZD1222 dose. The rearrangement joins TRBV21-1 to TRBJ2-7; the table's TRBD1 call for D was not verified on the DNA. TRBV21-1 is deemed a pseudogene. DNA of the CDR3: TGTGCCAGCAGCAACGGCGTAGGAGAGACAGGACTCTACGAGCAGTACTTC. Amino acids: CASSNGVGETGLYEQYF.